Given below is one TCR beta chain in context. This record comes from a study of blood T cell repertoires in COVID-19. TCRdb's table, derived via immunoSEQ multiplex PCR, lists solely in-frame clones and lacks some. The sample carries some 180,000 clones, over 70% recorded once. This receptor was obtained from a man in his sixties who had been exposed to COVID-19. Sequencing was carried out using PBMCs or T cells enriched from blood (not recorded which).

CDR3 DNA: TGTGCCAGCTCACCTTCGGAAGGAGGAAAACTGTTTTTT. Translating it yields CASSPSEGGKLFF. This chain uses TRBV18 with TRBJ1-4; D uncertain. Trimming removed 3 bases at V and 10 bases at J, with 12 bases between. Germline V gene data show CDR1 as KGHSH and CDR2 as LQKENI. The CDR3 runs 13 residues.